This T cell receptor beta chain was found in a study of Graves' ophthalmopathy and Graves' hyperthyroidism. The table lists this clonotype with many counts. Its antigen remains unknown. Trimming stripped 7 bases from V and 7 bases from J, with 11 bases between. Germline-derived CDR1 and CDR2 are SNHLY and FYNNEI. The CDR3 loop spans 11 amino acids. Hyperthyroidism qualified as stable when ophthalmopathy did not develop within 18 months of follow-up. The study excluded patients with other autoimmune diseases, uncontrolled infections, pregnancy or lactation. What supplied the PBMCs was 7.5 to 10 ml of fresh peripheral blood. Overall study findings and caveats: Ophthalmopathy cases were distinguished from stable hyperthyroidism by a 13-signature model, reaching about 90% sensitivity and around 80% specificity.

Transcripts of RNA were the source for amplifying TCR beta CDR3 regions. HTBI primers were used in a first-round RT-PCR, which preceded a second-round multiplex PCR. TCRdb independently ran MiXCR on the multiplex PCR reads; one entry per CDR3 protein. The data show 500,000 to 700,000 distinct CDR3 sequences, about a fifth seen once. This TCR was recovered from a woman aged 18-29 years with stable Graves' hyperthyroidism. Some clones in this sample may be carry-over from other donors' samples. This chain uses TRBV2 with TRBJ2-7; D might be TRBD1 (5 bases). The sequencing input was peripheral blood. CDR3 DNA: TGTGCCAGCATCAACAGGCAGGAGCAGTACTTC. Amino acids: CASINRQEQYF.